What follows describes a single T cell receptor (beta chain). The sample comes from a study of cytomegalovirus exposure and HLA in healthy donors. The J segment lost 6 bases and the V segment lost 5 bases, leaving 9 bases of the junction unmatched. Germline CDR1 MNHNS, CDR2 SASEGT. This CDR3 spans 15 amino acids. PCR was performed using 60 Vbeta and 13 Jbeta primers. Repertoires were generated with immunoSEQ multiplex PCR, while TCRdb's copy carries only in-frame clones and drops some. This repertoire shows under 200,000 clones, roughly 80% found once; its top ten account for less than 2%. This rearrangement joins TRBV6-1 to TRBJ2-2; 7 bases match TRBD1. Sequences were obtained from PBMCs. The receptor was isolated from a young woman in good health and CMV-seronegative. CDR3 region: CASSTLSGGPGELFF. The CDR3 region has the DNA TGTGCCAGCAGTACCCTATCAGGGGGACCCGGGGAGCTGTTTTTT.